This entry concerns a single T cell receptor (beta chain). Its antigen is not yet known. No base-level quality is on record; no much larger clone is a single base apart. The collaborating institutions used their own protocols to collect whole blood in K2EDTA tubes. Collaborator samples were shipped for TCRbeta analysis as frozen whole blood, isolated PBMCs, or DNA extracted from either sample type. The immunoSEQ Assay, a bias-controlled multiplex PCR, was used to amplify TCRbeta CDR3 regions from genomic DNA. For the original study's pipeline: The number of nucleated cells in each sample was estimated by amplification of reference gene primers within the assay. To quantify the absolute abundance of each unique TCRbeta CDR3 rearrangement, sequence reads were collapsed and filtered. For each sample, productive Simpson clonality was calculated as the square root of Simpson's diversity index across productive rearrangements. TCRdb holds this immuneACCESS table with in-frame rearrangements only. Some clones are missing; in checked studies, unresolved V genes explain under half, and the rest has no known cause. V, J and clone size were drawn from that table, and D and trimming were deduced from the DNA. The sample table holds 80,000 or so clones, of which about 85% were seen once. Roughly 9% of the sample comes from the top ten.

This sample was included in a study of blood T cell repertoires in COVID-19 (dated by TCRdb to the early 2020s). With respect to the entire study: Samples from collaborators originated in the United States, Italy and Spain and spanned both the acute and convalescent phases of COVID-19. The repertoires were released in a freely available public database intended as a resource for research on the immune response to SARS-CoV-2. The prospective study material was composed of cDNA or gDNA derived from T cells, B-cell-depleted T cells, or PBMCs. Nearly every sample came with metadata listing a de-identified subject ID, COVID-19 status, age in years and sex. Where available, HLA class I and class II types were taken from metadata supplied by the sample provider and were not determined by assay-based typing. Subjects who had been exposed to COVID-19, were actively infected with it, or had recovered from it provided the deeply sampled blood TCRbeta repertoires that made up the dataset. Samples came from the ongoing ImmuneRACE study (first 160 participants) plus 1,254 subjects from 6 global collaborators.

The germline V gene supplies CDR1 SNHLY and CDR2 FYNNEI. Here V drops 6 bases and J drops 5 bases, and the junction holds 9 bases not matched to any gene. The CDR3 has 15 amino acids, counting the end cysteine and phenylalanine. Solely the CDR3 DNA is kept, with 45 bases framed from the first base. Results and caveats for the whole study, not just this receptor: How much clinical and demographic metadata was included differed by source and by participant, and the metadata was provided uncurated.

This TCR derives from a human donor in a cohort sampled during active COVID-19. The sequencing sample was made of peripheral blood. The rearranged segments are TRBV2 and TRBJ2-5; the junction holds 10 bases that match TRBD2. The bases are TGTGCCAGCAGGGAAAAGAGCGGGGGGGACGAGACCCAGTACTTC. Its protein is CASREKSGGDETQYF.